The T cell receptor (beta chain) under discussion was sequenced for a study of cytomegalovirus exposure and HLA in healthy donors. Study-wide results and caveats: TCR beta V segments were, for the most part, productive about 90% or about 30% of the time in an earlier analysis.

PCR was performed using 60 Vbeta and 13 Jbeta primers. The data were produced by immunoSEQ multiplex PCR, yet TCRdb's version contains in-frame clones alone and is incomplete. The sample shows around 33,000 clones, more than 90% of them seen only once. This clone was seen just once. Antigen: not known. Per the germline V gene, CDR1 is MNHEY and CDR2 is SMNVEV (reference sequence). The CDR3 spans 16 residues. V lost 6 bases and J lost 0; bases outside the gene matches: 8. This TCR came from a woman younger than 30 in good health and CMV-seronegative. Source material: PBMCs. The chain joins TRBV27 to TRBJ2-4; 7 nucleotides agree with TRBD1. Written as DNA, the CDR3 is TGTGCCAGCAGCCTTGACAGGGCTATAGCCAAAAACATTCAGTACTTC. It specifies CASSLDRAIAKNIQYF.